These T cell receptor beta chains were read from a single sample in a study of blood T cells in healthy people across ages. In TCRdb, the 5' RACE reads were re-called with MiXCR into one record per CDR3 protein. The data hold hundreds of thousands of distinct CDR3 sequences, with roughly 26% observed a single time. Sequencing used blood. The receptors derive from a woman in her 70s in good health. Both conserved end residues are part of each CDR3. Fields, in order: CDR3 length, J gene, D gene, clone size, V gene, CDR3 DNA, CDR3 protein. The D gene is left open where the match is weak. For some rows the clone size is stated as once, few or many, or as a class when expanded; others skip it.

CDR3 length: 14; J gene: TRBJ2-7; D gene: .; clone size: .; V gene: TRBV6-6; CDR3 DNA: TGTGCCAGCAGTATTGATTCGGAGTCCTACGAGCAGTACTTC; CDR3 protein: CASSIDSESYEQYF
CDR3 length: 16; J gene: TRBJ1-2; D gene: .; clone size: .; V gene: TRBV7-8; CDR3 DNA: TGTGCCAGCAGCTTATCAAGTTGGCAGGCCCTCTATGGCTACACCTTC; CDR3 protein: CASSLSSWQALYGYTF
CDR3 length: 12; J gene: TRBJ1-6; D gene: .; clone size: many; V gene: TRBV28; CDR3 DNA: TGTGCCAGCAGTTTAACCGGGTCCCACCTCCACTTT; CDR3 protein: CASSLTGSHLHF
CDR3 length: 15; J gene: TRBJ2-1; D gene: TRBD2; clone size: .; V gene: TRBV18; CDR3 DNA: TGTGCCAGCTCGCAAACTAGCGGGAGGGGCAATGAGCAGTTCTTC; CDR3 protein: CASSQTSGRGNEQFF
CDR3 length: 15; J gene: TRBJ2-3; D gene: .; clone size: .; V gene: TRBV7-2; CDR3 DNA: TGTGCCAGCAGCTTACAGTCAGGAGGGACGGATACGCAGTATTTT; CDR3 protein: CASSLQSGGTDTQYF
CDR3 length: 17; J gene: TRBJ2-1; D gene: .; clone size: .; V gene: TRBV5-5; CDR3 DNA: TGTGCCAGCAGCTACGATTACGAGACAGGGAGGAGCAATGAGCAGTTCTTC; CDR3 protein: CASSYDYETGRSNEQFF
CDR3 length: 12; J gene: TRBJ2-1; D gene: .; clone size: .; V gene: TRBV29-1; CDR3 DNA: TGCAGCGTTGAAGATCCGGAAGATGAGCAGTTCTTC; CDR3 protein: CSVEDPEDEQFF
CDR3 length: 15; J gene: TRBJ2-1; D gene: .; clone size: few; V gene: TRBV20-1; CDR3 DNA: TGCAGTGCTAGAGGGGTGAGCAACTTCTGCAATGAGCAGTTCTTC; CDR3 protein: CSARGVSNFCNEQFF
CDR3 length: 19; J gene: TRBJ2-6; D gene: TRBD1; clone size: few; V gene: TRBV3-1; CDR3 DNA: TGTGCCAGCAGCCCCGTGGAGGGACAGGTCTCAACTGGGGCCAACGTCCTGACTTTC; CDR3 protein: CASSPVEGQVSTGANVLTF
CDR3 length: 13; J gene: TRBJ2-1; D gene: .; clone size: .; V gene: TRBV18; CDR3 DNA: TGTGCCAGCTCACCACTTTCGGACAATGAGCAGTTCTTC; CDR3 protein: CASSPLSDNEQFF
CDR3 length: 15; J gene: TRBJ2-5; D gene: TRBD2; clone size: .; V gene: TRBV7-2; CDR3 DNA: TGTGCCAGCAGCTCCTTAGCGGGGGTTAAAGAGACCCAGTACTTC; CDR3 protein: CASSSLAGVKETQYF
CDR3 length: 13; J gene: TRBJ2-4; D gene: .; clone size: .; V gene: TRBV14; CDR3 DNA: TGTGCCAGCAGCCAAGCTGGGAGTAGCATTCAGTACTTC; CDR3 protein: CASSQAGSSIQYF
CDR3 length: 12; J gene: TRBJ1-6; D gene: .; clone size: few; V gene: TRBV6-5; CDR3 DNA: TGTGCCAGCAGCTCCCTTAATTCACCCCTCCACTTT; CDR3 protein: CASSSLNSPLHF
CDR3 length: 16; J gene: TRBJ2-7; D gene: TRBD2; clone size: .; V gene: TRBV18; CDR3 DNA: TGTGCCAGCTCACCATTAGCGGGGCCGAGCTCCTACGAGCAGTACTTC; CDR3 protein: CASSPLAGPSSYEQYF
CDR3 length: 16; J gene: TRBJ2-7; D gene: TRBD1; clone size: few; V gene: TRBV5-1; CDR3 DNA: TGCGCCAGCAGCCCCCGGGCACAGGGGGCTTGGTACGAGCAGTACTTC; CDR3 protein: CASSPRAQGAWYEQYF
CDR3 length: 14; J gene: TRBJ2-3; D gene: .; clone size: few; V gene: TRBV27; CDR3 DNA: TGTGCCAGCAGTTTCGGGCGAGGCACAGATACGCAGTATTTT; CDR3 protein: CASSFGRGTDTQYF
CDR3 length: 13; J gene: TRBJ2-7; D gene: TRBD2; clone size: .; V gene: TRBV12-3/TRBV12-4; CDR3 DNA: TGTGCCAGCAGCCCGACTAGCAACTACGAGCAGTACTTC; CDR3 protein: CASSPTSNYEQYF
CDR3 length: 18; J gene: TRBJ2-6; D gene: .; clone size: .; V gene: TRBV28; CDR3 DNA: TGTGCCAGCAGTTCCGGGGCGCAACCCCATAGGGGGGCCAACGTCCTGACTTTC; CDR3 protein: CASSSGAQPHRGANVLTF
CDR3 length: 13; J gene: TRBJ2-1; D gene: TRBD2; clone size: .; V gene: TRBV7-9; CDR3 DNA: TGTGCCGGGGAGACTAGCGGGAGCTATGAGCAGTTCTTC; CDR3 protein: CAGETSGSYEQFF
CDR3 length: 15; J gene: TRBJ2-1; D gene: .; clone size: .; V gene: TRBV20-1; CDR3 DNA: TGCAGTGCTAGAGATCCGGCAGGGTACAACAATGAGCAGTTCTTC; CDR3 protein: CSARDPAGYNNEQFF
CDR3 length: 19; J gene: TRBJ2-6; D gene: TRBD1; clone size: few; V gene: TRBV4-1; CDR3 DNA: TGCGCCAGCAGCCAAGATCCCACAGGGGCGACCTCTGGGGCCAACGTCCTGACTTTC; CDR3 protein: CASSQDPTGATSGANVLTF
CDR3 length: 16; J gene: TRBJ2-7; D gene: TRBD2; clone size: .; V gene: TRBV7-3; CDR3 DNA: TGTGCCAGCAGCCATCCGCGACTAGCGGAGACTAGGGAGCAGTACTTC; CDR3 protein: CASSHPRLAETREQYF
CDR3 length: 18; J gene: TRBJ2-1; D gene: TRBD2; clone size: few; V gene: TRBV4-1; CDR3 DNA: TGCGCCAGCAGCCAACCTATGGGGAAGCGGGAGATAGCCAATGAGCAGTTCTTC; CDR3 protein: CASSQPMGKREIANEQFF
CDR3 length: 17; J gene: TRBJ2-1; D gene: TRBD2; clone size: .; V gene: TRBV7-2; CDR3 DNA: TGTGCCAGCAGCCCACCACGAGGAGTAGCGGGTTACAATGAGCAGTTCTTC; CDR3 protein: CASSPPRGVAGYNEQFF
CDR3 length: 16; J gene: TRBJ2-3; D gene: TRBD1; clone size: .; V gene: TRBV28; CDR3 DNA: TGTGCCAGCAGTCTATCGGGACAGGGCGGCACAGATACGCAGTATTTT; CDR3 protein: CASSLSGQGGTDTQYF
CDR3 length: 14; J gene: TRBJ1-2; D gene: .; clone size: .; V gene: TRBV5-1; CDR3 DNA: TGCGCCAGCAGCTTGGCCAAGGGAGGCTATGGCTACACCTTC; CDR3 protein: CASSLAKGGYGYTF
CDR3 length: 15; J gene: TRBJ1-2; D gene: .; clone size: .; V gene: TRBV3-1; CDR3 DNA: TGTGCCAGCAGCCAAGGCGGTCTTTCGGGCTATGGCTACACCTTC; CDR3 protein: CASSQGGLSGYGYTF
CDR3 length: 16; J gene: TRBJ1-5; D gene: .; clone size: .; V gene: TRBV12-3/TRBV12-4; CDR3 DNA: TGTGCCAGCAGCGTCACTCGTATCGGGAGCAATCAGCCCCAGCATTTT; CDR3 protein: CASSVTRIGSNQPQHF
CDR3 length: 15; J gene: TRBJ2-2; D gene: .; clone size: few; V gene: TRBV5-1; CDR3 DNA: TGCGCCAGCAGCTTGGGTGGCCCCAAGACCGGGGAGCTGTTTTTT; CDR3 protein: CASSLGGPKTGELFF
CDR3 length: 13; J gene: TRBJ1-4; D gene: .; clone size: .; V gene: TRBV14; CDR3 DNA: TGTGCCAGCAGTCGACGGATTAATGAAAAACTGTTTTTT; CDR3 protein: CASSRRINEKLFF
CDR3 length: 16; J gene: TRBJ2-1; D gene: .; clone size: .; V gene: TRBV20-1; CDR3 DNA: TGCAGTACTACCCCGAACACCGCTTTGTCCTACAATGAGCAGTTCTTC; CDR3 protein: CSTTPNTALSYNEQFF
CDR3 length: 15; J gene: TRBJ2-5; D gene: TRBD2; clone size: .; V gene: TRBV20-1; CDR3 DNA: TGCAGTGCTCAACTTAGCGGGAGAGGAGGAGAGACCCAGTACTTC; CDR3 protein: CSAQLSGRGGETQYF
CDR3 length: 14; J gene: TRBJ2-1; D gene: .; clone size: .; V gene: TRBV29-1; CDR3 DNA: TGCAGCGTTGATCCCAATAACCTAGTTTTTGAGCAGTTCTTC; CDR3 protein: CSVDPNNLVFEQFF
CDR3 length: 13; J gene: TRBJ2-7; D gene: .; clone size: few; V gene: TRBV6-1; CDR3 DNA: TGTGCCAGCAGTGAGAGGGGGTCCTACGAGCAGTACTTC; CDR3 protein: CASSERGSYEQYF
CDR3 length: 16; J gene: TRBJ2-1; D gene: TRBD2; clone size: .; V gene: TRBV5-4; CDR3 DNA: TGTGCCAGCAGCCCCGGTGGGCTAGCGGGAGAAAATGAGCAGTTCTTC; CDR3 protein: CASSPGGLAGENEQFF
CDR3 length: 16; J gene: TRBJ2-3; D gene: TRBD2; clone size: .; V gene: TRBV28; CDR3 DNA: TGTGCCAGCAGTCTATTAGCGGGAGCGGGCACAGATACGCAGTATTTT; CDR3 protein: CASSLLAGAGTDTQYF
CDR3 length: 11; J gene: TRBJ2-7; D gene: .; clone size: few; V gene: TRBV21-1; CDR3 DNA: TGTGCCAGCAGCTACCTTTACGAGCAGTACTTC; CDR3 protein: CASSYLYEQYF
CDR3 length: 15; J gene: TRBJ1-1; D gene: TRBD1; clone size: .; V gene: TRBV6-5; CDR3 DNA: TGTGCCAGCAGTTACACACGACAGGGGGGGACTGAAGCTTTCTTT; CDR3 protein: CASSYTRQGGTEAFF
CDR3 length: 15; J gene: TRBJ2-7; D gene: TRBD2; clone size: .; V gene: TRBV3-1; CDR3 DNA: TGTGCCAGCAGCCTCGGGACTAGCGGGAGGATTGAGCAGTACTTC; CDR3 protein: CASSLGTSGRIEQYF
CDR3 length: 15; J gene: TRBJ2-7; D gene: TRBD2; clone size: .; V gene: TRBV6-5; CDR3 DNA: TGTGCCAGCAGTTACTCGCTACTAGCGGGAAGCGAGCAGTACTTC; CDR3 protein: CASSYSLLAGSEQYF
CDR3 length: 13; J gene: TRBJ1-4; D gene: .; clone size: .; V gene: TRBV28; CDR3 DNA: TGTGCCAGCAGGGACAGCCTTAATGAAAAACTGTTTTTT; CDR3 protein: CASRDSLNEKLFF
CDR3 length: 13; J gene: TRBJ2-7; D gene: .; clone size: few; V gene: TRBV28; CDR3 DNA: TGTGCCAGCAGGACACAGGGTGCCTACGAGCAGTACTTC; CDR3 protein: CASRTQGAYEQYF
CDR3 length: 16; J gene: TRBJ1-5; D gene: TRBD1; clone size: few; V gene: TRBV6-2/TRBV6-3; CDR3 DNA: TGTGCCAGCAGAGCACCCGACAGGGGGCAGCATCAGCCCCAGCATTTT; CDR3 protein: CASRAPDRGQHQPQHF
CDR3 length: 18; J gene: TRBJ2-7; D gene: TRBD2; clone size: .; V gene: TRBV3-1; CDR3 DNA: TGTGCCAGCAGCCAGCCGATCAAACTGGGCCTAGCGGACTACGAGCAGTACTTC; CDR3 protein: CASSQPIKLGLADYEQYF
CDR3 length: 15; J gene: TRBJ2-1; D gene: TRBD2; clone size: .; V gene: TRBV5-1; CDR3 DNA: TGCGCCAGCAGCGGAACTAGCGCTATCTACAATGAGCAGTTCTTC; CDR3 protein: CASSGTSAIYNEQFF
CDR3 length: 10; J gene: TRBJ2-5; D gene: .; clone size: .; V gene: TRBV28; CDR3 DNA: TGTGCCAGCAGTTTCGGAGAGCAGTACTTC; CDR3 protein: CASSFGEQYF
CDR3 length: 15; J gene: TRBJ2-3; D gene: TRBD2; clone size: many; V gene: TRBV7-2; CDR3 DNA: TGTGCCAGCAGCTCCTCAGCGGGAGCTGCAGATACGCAGTATTTT; CDR3 protein: CASSSSAGAADTQYF
CDR3 length: 13; J gene: TRBJ1-2; D gene: TRBD1; clone size: many; V gene: TRBV12-3/TRBV12-4; CDR3 DNA: TGTGCCAGCAGCCCGACAGGGGTCTATGGCTACACCTTC; CDR3 protein: CASSPTGVYGYTF
CDR3 length: 11; J gene: TRBJ1-2; D gene: .; clone size: .; V gene: TRBV29-1; CDR3 DNA: TGCAGCGTTCCTCCGGGCTATGGCCACACCTTC; CDR3 protein: CSVPPGYGHTF
CDR3 length: 14; J gene: TRBJ2-1; D gene: TRBD2; clone size: .; V gene: TRBV7-3; CDR3 DNA: TGTGCTTCAGGGCGGGGGAGCTCCTACAATGAGCAGTTCTTC; CDR3 protein: CASGRGSSYNEQFF